This T cell receptor beta chain was sequenced in a study of molecular identifiers for immune sequencing clone quantification. From germline, CDR1 is SGHNT and CDR2 YYREEE (reference sequence). The germline V and J ends were trimmed by 2 bases and 1 base, with 10 bases remaining between them. The CDR3 contains 15 residues. This clonotype was counted only a few times. TCRdb analysed the PCR reads with MiXCR anew, one entry per CDR3 protein. The sample has hundreds of thousands of distinct CDR3 sequences; about a fifth are singletons. The sample was naive CD8+ T cells from blood, with Jurkat cell RNA spiked in. The subset here: FACS-sorted CD8+CD4-CCR7+CD45RA+ naive T cells. The chain has TRBV5-4 and TRBJ1-5; D is unclear. The sequence was obtained from a human donor in good health. Some libraries in this study had Jurkat cell RNA spiked in. Written as DNA, the CDR3 is TGTGCCAGCAGCTTCTGGGGTTCCAGCAATCAGCCCCAGCATTTT. Protein sequence: CASSFWGSSNQPQHF. Full variable domain (remainder filled in from reference TRBV5-4 and TRBJ1-5): ETGVTQSPTHLIKTRGQQVTLRCSSQSGHNTVSWYQQALGQGPQFIFQYYREEENGRGNFPPRFSGLQFPNYSSELNVNALELDDSALYLCASSFWGSSNQPQHFGDGTRLSIL.